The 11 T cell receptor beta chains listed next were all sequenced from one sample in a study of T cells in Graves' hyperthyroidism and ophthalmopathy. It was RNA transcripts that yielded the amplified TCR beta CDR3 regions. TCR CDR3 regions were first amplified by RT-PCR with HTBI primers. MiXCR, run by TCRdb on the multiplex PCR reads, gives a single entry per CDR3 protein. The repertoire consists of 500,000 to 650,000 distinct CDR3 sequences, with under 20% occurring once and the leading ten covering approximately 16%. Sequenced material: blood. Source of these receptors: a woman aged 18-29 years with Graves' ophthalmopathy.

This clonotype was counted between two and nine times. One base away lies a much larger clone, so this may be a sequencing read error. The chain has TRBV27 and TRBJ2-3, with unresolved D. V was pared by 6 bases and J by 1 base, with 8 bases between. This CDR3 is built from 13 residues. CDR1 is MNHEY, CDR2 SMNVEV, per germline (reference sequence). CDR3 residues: CASSQYRTDTQYF. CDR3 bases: TGTGCCAGCAGCCAATATCGCACAGATACGCAGTATTTT.

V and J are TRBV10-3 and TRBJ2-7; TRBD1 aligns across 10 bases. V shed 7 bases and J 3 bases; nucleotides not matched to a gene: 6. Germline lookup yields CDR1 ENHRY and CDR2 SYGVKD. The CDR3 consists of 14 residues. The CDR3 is CAITDGQGDYEQYF. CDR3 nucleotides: TGTGCCATCACTGATGGACAGGGGGACTACGAGCAGTACTTC.

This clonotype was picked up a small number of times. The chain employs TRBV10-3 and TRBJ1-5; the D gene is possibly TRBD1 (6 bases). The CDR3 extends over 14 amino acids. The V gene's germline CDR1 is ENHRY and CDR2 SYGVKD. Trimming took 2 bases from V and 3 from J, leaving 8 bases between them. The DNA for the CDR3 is TGTGCCATCAGTGAGGCAGGGGACAATCAGCCCCAGCATTTT. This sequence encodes CAISEAGDNQPQHF.

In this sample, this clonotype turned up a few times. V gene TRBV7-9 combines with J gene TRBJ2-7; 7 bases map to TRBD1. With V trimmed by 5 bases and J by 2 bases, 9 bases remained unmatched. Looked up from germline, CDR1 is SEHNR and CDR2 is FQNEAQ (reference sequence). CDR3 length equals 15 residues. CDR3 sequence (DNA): TGTGCCAGCAGCCGGGACAGCGAACCCGCCTACGAGCAGTACTTC. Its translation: CASSRDSEPAYEQYF.

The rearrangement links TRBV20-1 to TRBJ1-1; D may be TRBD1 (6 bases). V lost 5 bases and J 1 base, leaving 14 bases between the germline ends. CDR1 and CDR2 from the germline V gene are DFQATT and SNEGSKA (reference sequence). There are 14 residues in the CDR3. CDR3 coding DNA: TGCAGTGCTTCACTACAGGGCCGGAACACTGAAGCTTTCTTT. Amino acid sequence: CSASLQGRNTEAFF.

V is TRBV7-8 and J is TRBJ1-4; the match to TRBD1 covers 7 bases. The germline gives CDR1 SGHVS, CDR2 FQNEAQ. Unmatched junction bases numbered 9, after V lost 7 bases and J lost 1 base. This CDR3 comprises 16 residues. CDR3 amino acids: CASNKGAGRTNEKLFF. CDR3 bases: TGTGCCAGCAATAAGGGGGCGGGTCGAACTAATGAAAAACTGTTTTTT. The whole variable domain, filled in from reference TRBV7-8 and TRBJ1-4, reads GAGVSQSPRYKVAKRGQDVALRCDPISGHVSLFWYQQALGQGPEFLTYFQNEAQLDKSGLPSDRFFAERPEGSVSTLKIQRTQQEDSAVYLCASNKGAGRTNEKLFFGSGTQLSVL.

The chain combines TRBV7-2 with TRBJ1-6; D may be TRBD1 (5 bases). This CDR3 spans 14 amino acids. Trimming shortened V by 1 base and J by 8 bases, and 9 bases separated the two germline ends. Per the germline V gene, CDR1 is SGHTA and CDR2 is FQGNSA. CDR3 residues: CASSLGGDYSPLHF. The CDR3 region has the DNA TGTGCCAGCAGCTTAGGAGGGGATTATTCACCCCTCCACTTT.

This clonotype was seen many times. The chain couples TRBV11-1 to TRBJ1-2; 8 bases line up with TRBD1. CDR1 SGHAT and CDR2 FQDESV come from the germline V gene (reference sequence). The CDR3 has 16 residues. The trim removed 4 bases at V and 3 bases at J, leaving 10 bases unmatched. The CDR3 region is CASSSDTDRADYGYTF. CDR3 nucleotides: TGTGCCAGCAGCTCAGATACGGACAGGGCCGACTATGGCTACACCTTC.

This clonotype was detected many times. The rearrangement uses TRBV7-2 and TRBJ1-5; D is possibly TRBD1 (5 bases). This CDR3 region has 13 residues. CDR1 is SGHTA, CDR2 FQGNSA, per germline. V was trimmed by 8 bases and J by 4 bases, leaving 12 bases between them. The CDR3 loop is CASGRDGNQPQHF. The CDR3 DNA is TGTGCCAGCGGTAGGGACGGGAATCAGCCCCAGCATTTT.

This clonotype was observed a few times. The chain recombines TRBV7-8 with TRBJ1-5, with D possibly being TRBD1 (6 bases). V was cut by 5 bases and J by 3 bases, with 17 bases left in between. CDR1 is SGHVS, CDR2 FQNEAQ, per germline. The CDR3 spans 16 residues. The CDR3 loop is CASSARRGTTNQPQHF. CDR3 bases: TGTGCCAGCAGCGCCCGGAGGGGGACAACCAATCAGCCCCAGCATTTT.

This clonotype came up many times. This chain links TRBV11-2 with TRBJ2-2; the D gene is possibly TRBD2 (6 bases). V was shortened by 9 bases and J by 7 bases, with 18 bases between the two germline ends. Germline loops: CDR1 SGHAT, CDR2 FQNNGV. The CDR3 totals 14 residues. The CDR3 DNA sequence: TGTGCCAGTACTCGGACTATTGTCAGCGGGGAGCTGTTTTTT. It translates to CASTRTIVSGELFF. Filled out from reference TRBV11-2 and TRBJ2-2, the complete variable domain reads EAGVAQSPRYKIIEKRQSVAFWCNPISGHATLYWYQQILGQGPKLLIQFQNNGVVDDSQLPKDRFSAERLKGVDSTLKIQPAKLEDSAVYLCASTRTIVSGELFFGEGSRLTVL.